This is a list of T cell receptor beta chains from one sample in a study of STAT5B mutations in CD4+ large granular lymphocyte leukemia. TCRdb's copy holds only in-frame clones and misses some; the assay was immunoSEQ multiplex PCR. The sample yields under 50,000 clones, about 80% seen once. The source material was CD4+ T cells from blood buffy coats. These TCRs come from a human donor in good health. Each CDR3 is given with its conserved first and last residue. A D gene is named only where the DNA matches it firmly. Some rows mark clone size as missing; the rest say once, few, many or name a class of expanded clone.

TRBV9	NA	once	TRBJ2-1	13	CASSVGQNNEQFF	TGTGCCAGCAGCGTAGGTCAGAACAATGAGCAGTTCTTC
TRBV5-1	NA	once	TRBJ2-1	19	CASSSDRRGGNRVHNEQFF	TGCGCCAGCAGTTCTGACAGGAGGGGGGGCAACCGTGTCCACAATGAGCAGTTCTTC
TRBV9	NA	once	TRBJ1-5	13	CASSVDTSQPQHF	TGTGCCAGCAGCGTAGACACGAGTCAGCCCCAGCATTTT
TRBV15	TRBD1	once	TRBJ1-4	16	CATSGGQAATNEKLFF	TGTGCCACCAGCGGGGGACAGGCGGCAACTAATGAAAAACTGTTTTTT
TRBV5-1	TRBD1	NA	TRBJ2-1	15	CASSSTGDGYNEQFF	TGCGCCAGCAGCTCGACAGGGGATGGGTACAATGAGCAGTTCTTC
TRBV7-2	NA	NA	TRBJ2-5	13	CASSTRGRETQYF	TGTGCCAGCAGTACCCGGGGGAGAGAGACCCAGTACTTC
TRBV7-5	NA	NA	TRBJ2-3	20	CVPSLRRDRGFWPSTDTQYF	TGTGTCCCAAGCTTACGGCGGGACAGGGGCTTCTGGCCTAGCACAGATACGCAGTATTTT
TRBV4-1	TRBD2	once	TRBJ2-3	15	CASSRDYPSTDTQYF	TGCGCCAGCAGCCGGGACTACCCTAGCACAGATACGCAGTATTTT
TRBV2	NA	NA	TRBJ1-5	15	CASDGGGLRNQPQHF	TGTGCCAGCGATGGCGGGGGGCTAAGGAATCAGCCCCAGCATTTT
TRBV6-5	NA	NA	TRBJ1-1	13	CASMRGLGTEAFF	TGTGCCAGCATGCGGGGGCTGGGGACTGAAGCTTTCTTT
TRBV5-4	TRBD1	NA	TRBJ2-1	18	CASSLNLDRTGGIYEQFF	TGTGCCAGCAGCCTCAACTTGGATAGGACAGGGGGCATTTATGAGCAGTTCTTC
TRBV2	NA	NA	TRBJ2-5	13	CASRPDSQETQYF	TGTGCCAGCCGGCCAGACTCCCAAGAGACCCAGTACTTC
TRBV6-1	TRBD1	NA	TRBJ1-5	14	CASRSGQVNQPQHF	TGTGCCAGCAGATCGGGACAGGTCAATCAGCCCCAGCATTTT